This TCR beta chain was sequenced in a study of T-cell reconstitution after alpha-beta-depleted transplantation in children (dated by TCRdb to about 2016). Regarding the research as a whole: Using TCR repertoire profiling, the study followed T-cell immune reconstitution in a quantitative way in children after TCRalphabeta/CD19-depleted allogeneic hematopoietic cell transplantation. Summary of the overall study and its limitations: Over subsequent months, a decline in hyperexpanded clone frequencies was noted, and after one year, T-cell counts and TCRbeta diversity were mostly ascribed to newly produced T cells. In some patients, high TCRbeta diversity at day 60 was attributed to recipient T cells and intrathymic progenitors that had survived conditioning. The apparently early alphabetaT-cell count recovery about two months after transplant was reportedly dependent on only several hundred rapidly expanded clones derived from non-depleted graft cells.

The germline ends are 18 bases apart after V is trimmed by 5 bases and J by 7 bases. From the cysteine through the phenylalanine, the CDR3 covers 15 amino acids. CDR3 DNA only is kept here, 45 bases in frame from base 1. CDR1 SGHAT and CDR2 FQNNGV are derived from the germline V gene. In the case of this clonotype: Its binding antigen is unknown. Base qualities were left out, and no much larger clone turns up one base away.

The treatment or condition label of this sample denotes: allogeneic hematopoietic cell transplantation with graft depleted of TCRalphabeta T cells and CD19 B cells. The children who served as transplant recipients had been given grafts of TCRalphabeta/CD19-depleted allogeneic hematopoietic cells. The library was generated by PCR. The data were produced on an Illumina HiSeq 2500. To normalize quantification of the TCRbeta repertoire, the TCR libraries were built with molecular barcoding that relied on unique molecular identifiers. TCRdb trimmed public reads at Q25 via fastp, called clones via MiXCR and kept in-frame beta chains. Every CDR3 protein is listed once, alongside the most common genes and DNA of its rows. Within this sample are about a million distinct CDR3 sequences, with about 29% of them counted one time only. Roughly 31% of the sample is held by the ten biggest clonotypes.

This receptor was identified in a boy under two years old who had a stem cell transplant for SCID, so the T cells may come from the graft donor. Recombination connected TRBV11-2 to TRBJ1-5; the D gene cannot be resolved reliably. Sequenced here: PBMCs, mostly from graft donor cells, sampled 360 days after TCRalphabeta/CD19-depleted stem cell transplant. The CDR3: CASSLKGSSNQPQHF. The nucleotides read TGTGCCAGCAGCCTTAAGGGAAGTTCAAACCAGCCCCAGCATTTT. Full variable domain (CDR3 extended with the reference TRBV11-2 and TRBJ1-5 proteins): EAGVAQSPRYKIIEKRQSVAFWCNPISGHATLYWYQQILGQGPKLLIQFQNNGVVDDSQLPKDRFSAERLKGVDSTLKIQPAKLEDSAVYLCASSLKGSSNQPQHFGDGTRLSIL.